This entry lists 7 T cell receptor beta chains sequenced from one sample in a study of blood T cell repertoires in COVID-19 (dated by TCRdb to the early 2020s). The library was built by means of the immunoSEQ multiplex PCR assay. TCRdb obtained this table from immuneACCESS and retained in-frame rearrangements with V and J assigned. These tables miss some clones; where compared with another copy, unresolved V genes account for less than half of the shortfall, and the remainder is unexplained. This sample comprises approximately 60,000 clones, less than 80% of them detected only once. In total, the top ten clones hold about 20% of the sample. Material: peripheral blood. The source of these receptors is a man in his sixties with acute or convalescent COVID-19.

This clone occurred a few times. This chain uses TRBV29-1 with TRBJ2-5; 14 nucleotides agree with TRBD2. Germline lookup yields CDR1 SQVTM and CDR2 ANQGSEA. J was trimmed by 5 bases and V by 6 bases; bases with no gene match: 11. The CDR3 has 16 amino acids. In nucleotides, the CDR3 is TGCAGCGTACTAACCGGGACTAGCGGGAGTAGGGAGACCCAGTACTTC. Translated: CSVLTGTSGSRETQYF.

The chain uses TRBV10-2 and TRBJ1-1; 7 bases line up with TRBD1. CDR3 length: 14 amino acids. Germline assignment: CDR1 WSHSY and CDR2 SAAADI. V lost 7 bases to trimming and J lost 0 bases; unmatched junction nucleotides: 5. CDR3 in DNA: TGCGCCAGCACACTGGACAGGATGAACACTGAAGCTTTCTTT. Its protein is CASTLDRMNTEAFF.

This chain joins TRBV28 and TRBJ1-5; no definite D call. The V end lost 6 bases, the J end lost 0 bases, and 12 bases lay between the germline ends. CDR3 length: 15 residues. Germline CDR1 MDHEN, CDR2 SYDVKM. The chain's CDR3 is CASSRPGDSNQPQHF. CDR3 nucleotide sequence: TGTGCCAGCAGCCGCCCAGGTGATAGCAATCAGCCCCAGCATTTT.

The chain links TRBV9 to TRBJ2-1; D not resolved. Trimming took off 2 bases at V and 3 bases at J, with 9 bases between the two ends. Looked up from germline, CDR1 is SGDLS and CDR2 is YYNGEE. The CDR3 length is 14 residues. In DNA form, the CDR3 reads TGTGCCAGCAGCGTGTCCGCGAGCTACAATGAGCAGTTCTTC. Its translation: CASSVSASYNEQFF.

This chain uses TRBV10-1 with TRBJ2-1, with 8 bases that match TRBD2. This CDR3 spans 14 amino acids. Germline-derived CDR1 and CDR2 are WNHNN and SYGVQD (reference sequence). V lost 3 bases and J lost 8; bases outside the gene matches: 6. The CDR3 here is CASSDRTSIDEQFF. The CDR3, as DNA: TGCGCCAGCAGTGATCGGACTAGCATCGATGAGCAGTTCTTC.

This sequence joins TRBV18 and TRBJ1-3; TRBD1 is a possible D gene (6 bases). Germline lookup yields CDR1 KGHSH and CDR2 LQKENI. CDR3 length: 14 amino acids. V was trimmed by 5 bases and J by 2 bases, leaving 10 bases between them. The CDR3 sequence: CASSDQGPGNTIYF. The CDR3 bases are TGTGCCAGCTCAGACCAGGGGCCTGGAAACACCATATATTTT.

This clone was seen more than once but under ten times. The V and J genes are TRBV7-2 and TRBJ2-5; perhaps TRBD1 as D (6 bases). CDR3 length: 13 residues. Germline CDR1 is SGHTA and CDR2 is FQGNSA. V dropped 5 bases and J dropped 1 base, with 8 bases sitting between them. The CDR3 loop is CASSRTVQETQYF. The CDR3 DNA reads TGTGCCAGCAGCAGGACAGTCCAAGAGACCCAGTACTTC. Looking up the rest from reference TRBV7-2 and TRBJ2-5 gives the full variable domain: GAGVSQSPSNKVTEKGKDVELRCDPISGHTALYWYRQSLGQGLEFLIYFQGNSAPDKSGLPSDRFSAERTGGSVSTLTIQRTQQEDSAVYLCASSRTVQETQYFGPGTRLLVL.